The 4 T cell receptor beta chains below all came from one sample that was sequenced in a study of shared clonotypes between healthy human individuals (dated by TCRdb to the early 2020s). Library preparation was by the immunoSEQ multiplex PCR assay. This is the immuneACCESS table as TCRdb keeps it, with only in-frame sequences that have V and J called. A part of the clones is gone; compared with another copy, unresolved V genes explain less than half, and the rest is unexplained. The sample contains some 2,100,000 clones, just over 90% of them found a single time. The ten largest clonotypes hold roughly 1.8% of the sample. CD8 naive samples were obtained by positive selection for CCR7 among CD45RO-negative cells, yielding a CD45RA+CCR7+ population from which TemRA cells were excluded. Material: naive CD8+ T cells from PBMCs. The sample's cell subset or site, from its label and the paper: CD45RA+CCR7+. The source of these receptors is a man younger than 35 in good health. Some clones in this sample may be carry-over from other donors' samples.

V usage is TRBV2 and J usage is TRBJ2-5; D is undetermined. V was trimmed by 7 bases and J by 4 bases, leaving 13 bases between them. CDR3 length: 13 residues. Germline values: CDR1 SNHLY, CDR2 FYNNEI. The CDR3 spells CASTRRWGETQYF. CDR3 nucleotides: TGTGCCAGCACCCGGCGGTGGGGAGAGACCCAGTACTTC.

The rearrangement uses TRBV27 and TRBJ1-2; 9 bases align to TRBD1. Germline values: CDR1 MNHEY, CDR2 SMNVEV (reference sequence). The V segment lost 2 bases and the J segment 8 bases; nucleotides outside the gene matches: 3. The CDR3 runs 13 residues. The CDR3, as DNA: TGTGCCAGCAGTTTAATACAGGGGGCGGGCTACACCTTC. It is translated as CASSLIQGAGYTF.

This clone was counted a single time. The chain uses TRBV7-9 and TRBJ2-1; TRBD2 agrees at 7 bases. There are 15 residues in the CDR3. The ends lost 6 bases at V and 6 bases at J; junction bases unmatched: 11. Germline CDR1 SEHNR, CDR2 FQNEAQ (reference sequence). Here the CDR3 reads CASRDTSVGGNEQFF. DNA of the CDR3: TGTGCCAGCAGAGATACTAGCGTTGGGGGCAATGAGCAGTTCTTC. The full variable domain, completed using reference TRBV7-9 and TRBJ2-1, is DTGVSQNPRHKITKRGQNVTFRCDPISEHNRLYWYRQTLGQGPEFLTYFQNEAQLEKSRLLSDRFSAERPKGSFSTLEIQRTEQGDSAMYLCASRDTSVGGNEQFFGPGTRLTVL.

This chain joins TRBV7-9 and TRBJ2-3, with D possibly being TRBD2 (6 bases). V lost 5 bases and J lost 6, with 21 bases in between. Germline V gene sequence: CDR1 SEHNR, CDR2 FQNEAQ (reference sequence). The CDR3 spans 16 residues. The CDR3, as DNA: TGTGCCAGCAGCGGACACCCGGGACTGCTCGGGGATACGCAGTATTTT. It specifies CASSGHPGLLGDTQYF. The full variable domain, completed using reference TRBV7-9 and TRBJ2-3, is DTGVSQNPRHKITKRGQNVTFRCDPISEHNRLYWYRQTLGQGPEFLTYFQNEAQLEKSRLLSDRFSAERPKGSFSTLEIQRTEQGDSAMYLCASSGHPGLLGDTQYFGPGTRLTVL.